The source of this TCR beta chain is a study of shared clonotypes between healthy human individuals. As concerns this clone: Its antigen is currently unknown.

General observations from the study: Roughly 5% of naive CD4 clonotypes were common to several donors. Read depth was anticipated to influence clonotype sharing among donors. Incompleteness in sorted-subset sequencing, despite large depth, was shown by rarefaction.

Generated by immunoSEQ multiplex PCR, the TCRdb table keeps only in-frame clones and is missing some. The profile covers just over 2,000,000 clones, with about 95% appearing a single time and approximately 1.2% taken by the ten largest. CD45RO-negative CD8 cells positively selected for CCR7 made up the naive population, which excluded terminally differentiated effector memory CD45RA+ cells. Sequences were obtained from naive CD8+ T cells sorted from blood. This TCR derives from a young man in good health.

CDR3 amino acids: CASSLDMGRNEQFF. The DNA of the CDR3 is TGTGCCAGCAGCTTAGATATGGGGCGAAATGAGCAGTTCTTC. V and J are TRBV7-2 and TRBJ2-1, with D maybe TRBD1 (5 bases). Germline V gene data show CDR1 as SGHTA and CDR2 as FQGNSA. Trimming stripped 1 base from V and 7 bases from J, with 11 bases between. The CDR3 covers 14 residues.